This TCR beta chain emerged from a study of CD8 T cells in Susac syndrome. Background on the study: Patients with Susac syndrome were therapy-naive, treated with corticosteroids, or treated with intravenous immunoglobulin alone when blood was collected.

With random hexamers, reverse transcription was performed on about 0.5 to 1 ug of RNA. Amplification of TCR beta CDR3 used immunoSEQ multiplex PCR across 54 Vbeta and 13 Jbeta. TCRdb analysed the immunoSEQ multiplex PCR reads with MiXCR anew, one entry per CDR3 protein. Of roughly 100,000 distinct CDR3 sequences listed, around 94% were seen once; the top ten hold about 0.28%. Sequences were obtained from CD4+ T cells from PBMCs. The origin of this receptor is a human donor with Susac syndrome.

This CDR3 reads CASSQNRGPLTYEQYF. The CDR3 DNA follows: TGCGCCAGCAGCCAGAACCGCGGCCCCCTCACCTACGAGCAGTACTTC. The chain joins TRBV4-3 to TRBJ2-7; D call uncertain. V was clipped by 3 bases and J by 2 bases, with 17 bases between them. In germline, CDR1 is LGHNA, CDR2 YSLEER. The CDR3 contains 16 residues.